The next 10 T cell receptor beta chains were all read from a single sample in a study of molecular identifiers for immune sequencing clone quantification. TCRdb re-called the PCR reads with MiXCR, one entry per CDR3 protein. The sample includes about 320,000 distinct CDR3 sequences, roughly 23% seen only once; the top ten take around 0.76%. Source material: naive CD8+ T cells from blood, with Jurkat cell RNA spiked in. Noted subset: FACS-sorted CD8+CD4-CCR7+CD45RA+ naive T cells. These receptors originate from a human donor in good health. Some libraries in this study had Jurkat cell RNA spiked in.

This clonotype occurred many times. The chain couples TRBV7-2 to TRBJ1-5; D is ambiguous. The CDR3 runs 13 residues. In germline, CDR1 is SGHTA, CDR2 FQGNSA. V lost 6 bases to trimming and J lost 5 bases, with 11 bases between them. The CDR3 sequence is CASSDLVYQPQHF. The CDR3 DNA reads TGTGCCAGCAGTGATCTAGTCTATCAGCCCCAGCATTTT.

There are a few counts of this clonotype. The gene calls are TRBV20-1 and TRBJ2-5; no definite D call. This CDR3 has 14 amino acids. The germline V gene has CDR1 DFQATT and CDR2 SNEGSKA (reference sequence). The V end was cut by 6 bases, the J end by 2 bases, with 16 bases between. CDR3 DNA: TGCAGTGCCAACCCCGATTTCCCGCAAGAGACCCAGTACTTC. This encodes CSANPDFPQETQYF.

V is TRBV18 and J is TRBJ2-5; the match to TRBD1 covers 7 bases. CDR3 size: 14 residues. The germline gives CDR1 KGHSH, CDR2 LQKENI. Trimming cost V 3 bases and J 3 bases; bases outside gene matches: 4. The CDR3: CASSPLDREETQYF. The CDR3 region has the DNA TGTGCCAGCTCACCGCTAGACAGGGAAGAGACCCAGTACTTC.

The chain employs TRBV13 and TRBJ2-2, with TRBD2 matching over 8 bases. Germline-derived CDR1 and CDR2 are PRHDT and FYEKMQ (reference sequence). The CDR3 length is 16 residues. V gave up 5 bases and J gave up 5 bases; unmatched junction bases: 10. The CDR3, as DNA: TGTGCCAGCAGCCCCGAGCGGGAGACGGAAACCGGGGAGCTGTTTTTT. It yields the protein CASSPERETETGELFF.

For this clonotype: One base away lies a much larger clone, so this may be a sequencing read error. The V call is TRBV6-5, the J call TRBJ1-1; 8 bases agree with TRBD1. The CDR3 extends over 16 amino acids. Per germline, CDR1 MNHEY and CDR2 SVGAGI. With V trimmed by 5 bases and J by 0 bases, 8 bases remained unmatched. In DNA, the CDR3 is TGTGCCAGCAGTCACAGACAGGGGAGCTTGAACACTGAAGCTTTCTTT. Its translation: CASSHRQGSLNTEAFF.

In regard to this clonotype: The germline gene is not matched at one end of the junction; a read error may be the cause. The J gene is TRBJ2-1, the V gene TRBV7-9; no reliable D call. The CDR3 sequence is 13 residues long. Germline assignment: CDR1 SEHNR and CDR2 FQNEAQ (reference sequence). In DNA form, the CDR3 reads TGTGCCAGCAGCTTAGAGTTATACACTGAGCAGTCCTTC. It specifies CASSLELYTEQSF.

This clonotype has more than one count but fewer than ten. This CDR3 is CASSYRTSGGPTDTQYF. CDR3 bases: TGTGCCAGCAGTTACCGGACTAGCGGGGGGCCCACAGATACGCAGTATTTT. This sequence joins TRBV6-5 and TRBJ2-3, with 14 bases aligning to TRBD2. Germline lookup yields CDR1 MNHEY and CDR2 SVGAGI. V trimming: 2 bases; J trimming: 2 bases; junction bases outside the gene matches: 3. The CDR3 has 17 amino acids.

This chain's CDR3 is CSVLHRGGYGYTF. CDR3 DNA: TGCAGCGTTCTACACAGGGGTGGTTATGGCTACACCTTC. V is TRBV29-1 and J is TRBJ1-2, with 7 positions matching TRBD1. Looked up from germline, CDR1 is SQVTM and CDR2 is ANQGSEA. This CDR3 is 13 amino acids long. The ends lost 5 bases at V and 5 bases at J; junction bases unmatched: 8.

The genes are TRBV28 and TRBJ2-7; 11 bases are shared with TRBD2. V lost 7 bases to trimming and J lost 2 bases; unmatched junction nucleotides: 7. The CDR3 contains 15 residues. CDR1 is MDHEN, CDR2 SYDVKM, per germline. CDR3 nucleotide sequence: TGTGCCAGCACTATACTAGCGGGAGAGGCCTACGAGCAGTACTTC. Encoded protein: CASTILAGEAYEQYF.

The V call is TRBV11-2, the J call TRBJ2-3; 13 bases fit TRBD2. CDR1 is SGHAT and CDR2 is FQNNGV in the germline V gene. CDR3 length: 15 residues. Losses at the gene ends were 6 bases for V and 6 bases for J; bases not matched to a gene: 6. CDR3 in DNA: TGTGCCAGCAGGGACGAGGGACTAGCGGGGGATACGCAGTATTTT. Amino acids: CASRDEGLAGDTQYF.